A selection of T cell receptor beta chains follows, all from one sample in a study of blood T cells in healthy people across ages. TCRdb re-called the 5' RACE reads through MiXCR, storing one row per CDR3 protein. The sample yields about 640,000 distinct CDR3 sequences, 25% to 35% seen once. Sequencing was performed on blood. These TCRs come from a woman of 80 years or more in good health. CDR3s include the opening cysteine and the closing phenylalanine or tryptophan. Clone size, where shown, is once, few, many, or a class for clones that have expanded.

clone size | V gene | CDR3 protein
. | TRBV5-5 | CASSILQGGAGGYTF
many | TRBV20-1 | CSARRMGTPYNEQFF
few | TRBV4-2 | CASSQEEGLAFNEQYF
many | TRBV3-1 | CASSLAGSAADTQYF
. | TRBV12-3/TRBV12-4 | CTSSLTSGGLLSYEQYF
many | TRBV4-3 | CASSQALGQGISGANVLTF
many | TRBV20-1 | CSARDNTAYRAFF
. | TRBV7-2 | CASSYGDSGGLNRDERFF
many | TRBV7-9 | CASSSLLNTEAFF
many | TRBV6-1 | CASIFGTRMSYNEQFF
many | TRBV20-1 | CSASSGGMDTQYF
. | TRBV6-5 | CASSRGTPGDTQYF
many | TRBV7-2 | CASSSLAGVDYEQYF
. | TRBV3-1 | CASSRGGGSNYGYTF
. | TRBV2 | CASRRGDNQPQHF
. | TRBV20-1 | CSAFRLALYNEQFF
. | TRBV19 | CASSMGEGSYANYGYTF
. | TRBV6-5 | CASKGPDQPQHF
. | TRBV5-1 | CASSLAGGIGVKLFF
many | TRBV2 | CASRGGSGAYEQYF
few | TRBV11-3 | CASSDAVQETQYF
. | TRBV20-1 | CSARPGQGVGETQYF
few | TRBV7-9 | CASSLVGTVGGEQYF
. | TRBV12-3/TRBV12-4 | CASSLRSGNEQFF
few | TRBV28 | CASSLGGTQSQPQHF
many | TRBV5-1 | CASSLGVGRLAYNEQFF
many | TRBV4-3 | CASSQDLRDEQYF
. | TRBV29-1 | CSGEAPNNEQFF
. | TRBV30 | CAWRVSTEAFF
many | TRBV11-2 | CASSQTQLSNEQFF
few | TRBV29-1 | CSAGDRGSPHGYTF
many | TRBV6-1 | CASSRTRGALSYEQYF
. | TRBV20-1 | CSAEPLENIQYF
once | TRBV7-9 | CASSPYGTSERGTQYF
few | TRBV10-3 | CAIKENTEAFF
. | TRBV28 | CASSSITGGLSNQPQHF
many | TRBV28 | CASSFTGTDTQYF
. | TRBV5-1 | CASSHGMGGGTEAFF
many | TRBV5-6 | CASSFGRATYEQYF
. | TRBV11-3 | CASSRAGTDTQYF
many | TRBV10-3 | CAISESTGGLGNEQFF
many | TRBV12-3/TRBV12-4 | CASSLGVVRGYEQYF
many | TRBV12-3/TRBV12-4 | CASTYSGGRGNEQFF
few | TRBV28 | CASSLGTMRTEAFF
few | TRBV9 | CASSLNGYTEAFF
few | TRBV7-2 | CASSPGMLRSPDNEQFF
many | TRBV5-6 | CASSLDQGSRSTF
. | TRBV20-1 | CSAFVGGGRGNEQFF
. | TRBV30 | CAGSGGGYNEQFF
. | TRBV4-2 | CASSQGGKSHGCTF
many | TRBV5-1 | CASAGQTRDSPLHF
. | TRBV10-3 | CAISGQSNYGYTF
. | TRBV20-1 | CSAAKGLASYNEQYF
. | TRBV29-1 | CSASGLAAQETQYF
. | TRBV7-2 | CASSLRTGNTIYF